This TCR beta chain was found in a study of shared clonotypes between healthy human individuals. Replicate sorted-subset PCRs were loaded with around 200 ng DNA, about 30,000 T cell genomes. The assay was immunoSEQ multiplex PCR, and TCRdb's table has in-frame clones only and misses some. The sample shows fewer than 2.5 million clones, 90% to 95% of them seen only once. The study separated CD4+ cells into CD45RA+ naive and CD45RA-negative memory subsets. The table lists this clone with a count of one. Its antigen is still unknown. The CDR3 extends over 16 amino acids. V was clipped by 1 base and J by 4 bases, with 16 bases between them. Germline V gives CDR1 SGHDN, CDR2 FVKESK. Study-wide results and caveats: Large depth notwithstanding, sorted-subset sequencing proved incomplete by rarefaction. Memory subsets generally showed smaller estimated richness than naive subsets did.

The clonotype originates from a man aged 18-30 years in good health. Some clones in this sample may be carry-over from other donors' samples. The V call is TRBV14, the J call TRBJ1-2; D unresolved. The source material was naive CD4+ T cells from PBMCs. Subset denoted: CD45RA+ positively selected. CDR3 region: CASSQGIRERIYGYTF. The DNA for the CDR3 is TGTGCCAGCAGCCAAGGGATCCGAGAGAGAATCTATGGCTACACCTTC.